The source of this TCR beta chain is a study of blood T cell repertoires in COVID-19. Measured with immunoSEQ multiplex PCR; TCRdb has only the in-frame clones, and not every one. The sample lists 160,000 or so clones; 70% to 90% were seen once. The ends were cut back, 2 bases at V and 0 bases at J, with 2 bases in the middle. Germline CDR1 MDHEN, CDR2 SYDVKM. CDR3 size: 13 residues. Sequenced material: peripheral blood. The V call is TRBV28, the J call TRBJ1-5; D unresolved. The receptor was derived from a woman in her 70s with acute or convalescent COVID-19. The CDR3 region is CASSLRSNQPQHF. The CDR3 DNA reads TGTGCCAGCAGTTTACGTAGCAATCAGCCCCAGCATTTT.